Each of the 4 T cell receptor beta chains below was sequenced from the same sample in a study. TCRdb processed the reads anew with MiXCR; each CDR3 protein has one entry. The top ten hold roughly 15% of the sample, which has about 16,000 distinct CDR3 sequences, more than 30% seen once. Sequencing used blood. All receptors come from a human donor.

The V call is TRBV4-2, the J call TRBJ2-1; either TRBD1 or TRBD2 may supply D (6 bases each). V shed 3 bases and J shed 6 bases, with 9 bases lying between them. This CDR3 is 13 amino acids long. Germline V gives CDR1 LGHNA, CDR2 YNFKEQ. The CDR3 bases are TGTGCCAGCAGCCATGGAGGGGGCAATGAGCAGTTCTTC. This gives the protein CASSHGGGNEQFF.

This clonotype came up a few times. This chain uses TRBV7-3 with TRBJ1-1; 7 bases match TRBD1. Germline V gene sequence: CDR1 SGHTA, CDR2 FQGTGA. This CDR3 has 16 amino acids. V shed 2 bases, J shed 7 bases, and the junction held 13 bases outside the gene matches. CDR3 sequence (DNA): TGTGCCAGCAGCTTACGGCTAGGGGGCCTGAATAGTGAAGCTTTCTTT. This codes for CASSLRLGGLNSEAFF.

The V gene is TRBV20-1, the J gene TRBJ2-1; 8 nucleotides agree with TRBD2. Germline CDR1 reads DFQATT; CDR2 reads SNEGSKA (reference sequence). This CDR3 is built from 15 residues. Trimming removed 0 bases from V and 7 bases from J; junction bases left unmatched: 8. CDR3 residues: CSAREGTRRGNEQFF. The CDR3 DNA sequence: TGCAGTGCTAGAGAAGGGACTAGAAGGGGAAATGAGCAGTTCTTC.

Note on this clonotype: A much larger clone differs by one base, so this may be a read error. This sequence joins TRBV4-1 and TRBJ2-2, with D possibly TRBD2 on 6 matching bases. Germline values: CDR1 MGHRA, CDR2 YSYEKL. The length of the CDR3 is 15 residues. This CDR3 reads CASSQVSGHTGEPFF. The CDR3 nucleotides read TGCGCCAGCAGCCAAGTTAGCGGACACACCGGGGAGCCGTTTTTT.